This TCR beta chain derives from a study of CD8 T cells in Susac syndrome. CDR1 and CDR2 from the germline V gene are LGHDT and YNNKEL (reference sequence). The CDR3 extends over 12 amino acids. Deletions cut 5 bases from V and 1 base from J, with 5 bases between. The authors carried out high-throughput sequencing of TCR beta. They applied it to CD8+ and CD4+ T cells obtained from blood. As controls, healthy donors matched for age and sex were used. The CD8+ and CD4+ T cells were negatively isolated, with the TEMRA cells enriched by FACS. The authors reverse transcribed roughly 0.5 to 1 ug RNA with random hexamers. Multiplex immunoSEQ PCR targeted 54 Vbeta and 13 Jbeta TCR beta segments. In TCRdb, the immunoSEQ multiplex PCR reads were re-called with MiXCR into one record per CDR3 protein. This sample yields about 160,000 distinct CDR3 sequences, of which over 85% are seen a single time; 0.13% belongs to the top ten.

The TCR originated in a human donor in good health. The gene calls are TRBV3-1 and TRBJ1-1; D remains ambiguous. The sequencing input was CD4+ T cells from PBMCs. CDR3 nucleotide sequence: TGTGCCAGCAGCAGGAGGAACACTGAAGCTTTCTTT. Translated, it gives CASSRRNTEAFF.